This T cell receptor (beta chain) was found in a study of radiotherapy plus CTLA-4 blockade in lung cancer. On the study more broadly: Overall, roughly 17% of patients showed an objective response, while 25% to 35% attained disease control.

Here immunoSEQ multiplex PCR was the method, and the copy in TCRdb shows in-frame clones only, minus some. The repertoire holds tens of thousands of clones, with approximately 77% as singletons. The count of this clone is one. The target antigen is unknown. Patients had chemo-refractory metastatic non-small-cell lung cancer and received focal radiation plus CTLA-4 blockade that used ipilimumab. Between the trimmed V and J ends, which lost 8 bases and 5 bases, there was a span of 19 bases. From germline, CDR1 is SGHVS and CDR2 FQNEAQ. The CDR3 is made up of 15 amino acids. Findings of the study overall: Peripheral blood showed expansion of tumor-derived TCR clones after radiotherapy and ipilimumab. Dynamics of early blood T cell clones, together with interferon-beta, were reportedly the best predictors of response.

The genes are TRBV7-8 and TRBJ2-1; TRBD2 might be the D (6 bases). The receptor was isolated from a human donor with non-small cell lung cancer who had a complete response to radiotherapy plus ipilimumab. This sample comprised peripheral blood, obtained from a patient treated with radiotherapy plus ipilimumab. The CDR3 DNA reads as TGTGCCAGCGGCGTCGGCGGGACCGCCCACAATGAGCAGTTCTTC. Amino acid sequence: CASGVGGTAHNEQFF.